The 7 T cell receptor beta chains in this list originate from one sample, sequenced in a study of shared T cell receptors in the human thymus. Repertoires were generated with immunoSEQ multiplex PCR, while TCRdb's copy carries only in-frame clones and drops some. The sample lists roughly 500,000 clones, approximately 80% seen once, with about 0.012% in the top ten. These data are also associated with another study on human thymus T cells.

The sequenced sample was thymocytes. The origin of the receptors is a boy under two years old with a congenital heart defect.

V is TRBV11-1 and J is TRBJ2-7, with 7 bases fitting TRBD1. Trimming removed 4 bases from V and 1 base from J; junction bases left unmatched: 10. The CDR3 is 16 residues long. Germline loops: CDR1 SGHAT, CDR2 FQDESV (reference sequence). CDR3: CASSSSDRRRSYEQYF. CDR3 sequence (DNA): TGTGCCAGCAGCTCCTCGGACAGGCGACGTTCCTACGAGCAGTACTTC. Full variable domain (outside the CDR3, taken from reference TRBV11-1 and TRBJ2-7): EAEVAQSPRYKITEKSQAVAFWCDPISGHATLYWYRQILGQGPELLVQFQDESVVDDSQLPKDRFSAERLKGVDSTLKIQPAELGDSAMYLCASSSSDRRRSYEQYFGPGTRLTVT.

The rearrangement joins TRBV6-1 to TRBJ2-2; no firm D call. The germline V gene encodes CDR1 MNHNS and CDR2 SASEGT. Trimming stripped 4 bases from V and 7 bases from J, with 4 bases between. The CDR3 spans 11 residues. CDR3 in DNA: TGTGCCAGCAGTGTCGGCGGGGAGCTGTTTTTT. Its translation is CASSVGGELFF.

The chain is built from TRBV27 and TRBJ2-4, with D maybe TRBD2 (6 bases). The germline V gene has CDR1 MNHEY and CDR2 SMNVEV (reference sequence). V lost 6 bases to trimming and J lost 3 bases, with 21 bases between them. The CDR3 has 17 residues. In nucleotides, the CDR3 is TGTGCCAGCAGCAAAAAGTCGGGCGGGAAGTACAAAAACATTCAGTACTTC. Protein: CASSKKSGGKYKNIQYF.

The V call is TRBV2, the J call TRBJ2-1; a weak D match, TRBD2 (6 bases). Trimming left V 2 bases short and J 0 bases short, with 8 bases between. CDR1 is SNHLY, CDR2 FYNNEI, per germline. The CDR3 loop spans 15 amino acids. CDR3: CASSERGSSYNEQFF. CDR3 coding DNA: TGTGCCAGCAGTGAACGGGGGTCCTCCTACAATGAGCAGTTCTTC.

This chain joins TRBV7-2 and TRBJ2-5; 7 nucleotides line up with TRBD2. Per the germline V gene, CDR1 is SGHTA and CDR2 is FQGNSA. The CDR3 is made up of 14 amino acids. V lost 5 bases, J lost 5 bases, and 8 bases stayed unmatched. CDR3 DNA sequence: TGTGCCAGCAGCCAACTACTAGCGTTGGAGACCCAGTACTTC. This encodes CASSQLLALETQYF.

Regarding this clone: A junction end diverges from the germline sequence, so it may reflect a read error. The chain has TRBV28 and TRBJ2-5; TRBD2 aligns across 7 bases. Germline values: CDR1 MDHEN, CDR2 SYDVKM. The CDR3 is 13 residues long. The CDR3 sequence: CASSRGGGEAQYF. The CDR3, as DNA: TGTGCCAGCAGCCGCGGGGGTGGAGAGGCCCAGTACTTC.

Here the CDR3 reads CASSPQGGETGNDGYTF. CDR3 in DNA: TGTGCCAGCAGCCCCCAGGGGGGTGAGACAGGGAACGATGGCTACACCTTC. The rearrangement uses TRBV7-2 and TRBJ1-2, with 7 nucleotides matching TRBD1. V was clipped by 5 bases and J by 6 bases; unmatched bases: 18. The CDR3 consists of 17 residues. Germline values: CDR1 SGHTA, CDR2 FQGNSA.